The clone carrying this TCR beta chain was seen at least ten times. These data belong to a study of molecular identifiers for immune sequencing clone quantification. The CDR3 extends over 14 amino acids. The V gene's germline CDR1 is SGHTA and CDR2 FQGNSA. J gave up 7 bases and V 4 bases, and 6 bases lay outside the gene matches. TCRdb re-analysed the PCR reads in MiXCR, keeping a single row per CDR3 protein. The sample contains fewer than 350,000 distinct CDR3 sequences, 24% of which appear only once. The receptor's source is a human donor in good health. Some libraries in this study had Jurkat cell RNA spiked in. Sequenced: naive CD8+ T cells from blood, with Jurkat cell RNA spiked in. Regarding subset: FACS-sorted CD8+CD4-CCR7+CD45RA+ naive T cells. The rearrangement links TRBV7-2 to TRBJ2-3, with 9 bases aligning to TRBD1. The CDR3 nucleotides read TGTGCCAGCAGCTGGGGACAGGGTTCATATACGCAGTATTTT. This codes for CASSWGQGSYTQYF.